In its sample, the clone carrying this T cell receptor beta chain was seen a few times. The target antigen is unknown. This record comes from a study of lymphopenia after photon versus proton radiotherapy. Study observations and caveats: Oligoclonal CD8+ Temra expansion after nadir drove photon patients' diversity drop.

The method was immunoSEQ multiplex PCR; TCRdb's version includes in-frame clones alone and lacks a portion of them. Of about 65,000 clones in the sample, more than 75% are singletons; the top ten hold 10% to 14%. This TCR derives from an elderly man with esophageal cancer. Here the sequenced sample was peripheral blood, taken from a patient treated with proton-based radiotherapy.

This chain's CDR3 is CASSLIGLAEETQYF. The CDR3 DNA is TGCGCCAGCAGCTTGATCGGACTAGCGGAAGAGACCCAGTACTTC. This chain uses TRBV5-1 with TRBJ2-5, with TRBD2 matching over 10 bases. The germline gives CDR1 SGHRS, CDR2 YFSETQ. After removal of 1 base from V and 3 bases from J, the junction contained 3 bases not matched to a gene. The CDR3 contains 15 residues. The full variable domain, rest sourced from reference TRBV5-1 and TRBJ2-5, is KAGVTQTPRYLIKTRGQQVTLSCSPISGHRSVSWYQQTPGQGLQFLFEYFSETQRNKGNFPGRFSGRQFSNSRSEMNVSTLELGDSALYLCASSLIGLAEETQYFGPGTRLLVL.